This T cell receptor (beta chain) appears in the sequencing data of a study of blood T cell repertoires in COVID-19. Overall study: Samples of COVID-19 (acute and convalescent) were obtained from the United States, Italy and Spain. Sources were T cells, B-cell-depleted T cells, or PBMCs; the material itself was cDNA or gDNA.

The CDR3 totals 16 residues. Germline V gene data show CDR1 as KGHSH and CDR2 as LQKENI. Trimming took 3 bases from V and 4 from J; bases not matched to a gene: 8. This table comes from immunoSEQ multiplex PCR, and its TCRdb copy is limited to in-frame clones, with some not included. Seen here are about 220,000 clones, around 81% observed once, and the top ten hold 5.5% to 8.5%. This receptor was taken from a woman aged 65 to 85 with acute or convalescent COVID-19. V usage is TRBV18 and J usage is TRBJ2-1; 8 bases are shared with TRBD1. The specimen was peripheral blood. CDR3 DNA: TGTGCCAGCTCACCCCCGGGGACAGGCTTTTACAATGAGCAGTTCTTC. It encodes CASSPPGTGFYNEQFF.